This T cell receptor (beta chain) appears in the sequencing data of a study of CD4+ T cells in melanoma. V was clipped by 5 bases and J by 5 bases, with 21 bases between them. There are 16 residues in the CDR3. Germline V lookup: CDR1 MNHEY, CDR2 SMNVEV (reference sequence). The method was immunoSEQ multiplex PCR; TCRdb's version includes in-frame clones alone and lacks a portion of them. This sample has about 10,000 clones, with over 70% found just once. The sequence was collected from a human donor with melanoma. Sequenced material: cells from a culture (not recorded whether cultured in vitro). The rearrangement uses TRBV27 and TRBJ2-5, with D possibly called TRBD1 or TRBD2 (5 bases each). In DNA form, the CDR3 reads TGTGCCAGCAGTCAGGGCGGACAACCTGCGGGTGAGACCCAGTACTTC. It encodes CASSQGGQPAGETQYF.